A selection of T cell receptor beta chains follows, all from one sample in a study of blood T cells in healthy people across ages. TCRdb ran MiXCR on the 5' RACE reads and lists one entry per CDR3 protein. The sample records about 830,000 distinct CDR3 sequences, 60% to 80% being singletons. The sample consisted of blood. The receptors stem from a man aged 30 to 39 in good health. CDR3s include the opening cysteine and the closing phenylalanine or tryptophan. The D gene is left open where the match is weak. Clone size is given for some rows only: seen once, a few or many times, or a class if the clone is expanded.

-	TRBD1	TRBV5-1	TRBJ2-1	CASSLAQGAGYNEQFF	TGCGCCAGCAGCTTGGCCCAGGGGGCGGGCTACAATGAGCAGTTCTTC
few	-	TRBV20-1	TRBJ2-5	CSAPRAEGTQYF	TGCAGTGCTCCCCGGGCCGAGGGGACCCAGTACTTC
few	TRBD1	TRBV10-3	TRBJ1-5	CAIALGDRGHNQPQHF	TGTGCCATCGCGTTGGGGGACAGGGGGCACAATCAGCCCCAGCATTTT
-	-	TRBV9	TRBJ2-5	CASSVTVLSETQYF	TGTGCCAGCAGCGTAACTGTTCTCTCGGAGACCCAGTACTTC
many	-	TRBV20-1	TRBJ2-7	CSVPNRGTRSEQYF	TGCAGCGTCCCCAACCGCGGGACACGGAGCGAGCAGTACTTC
few	-	TRBV7-3	TRBJ2-3	CASSKLGAVTDTQYF	TGTGCCAGCAGCAAACTTGGGGCCGTCACAGATACGCAGTATTTT
-	TRBD2	TRBV6-5	TRBJ2-7	CASIRLAGGTPYEQYF	TGTGCCAGCATTCGACTGGCGGGGGGTACACCCTACGAGCAGTACTTC
once	TRBD2	TRBV20-1	TRBJ2-1	CSASLAGGAGNEQFF	TGCAGTGCTAGTTTGGCGGGGGGGGCTGGCAATGAGCAGTTCTTC
-	TRBD1	TRBV28	TRBJ2-7	CATTLGGQPYEQYF	TGTGCCACTACACTTGGGGGACAGCCCTACGAGCAGTACTTC
-	-	TRBV10-3	TRBJ2-7	CAIRGGGNEQYF	TGTGCCATCAGAGGGGGGGGGAACGAGCAGTACTTC
-	-	TRBV4-3	TRBJ1-2	CASSQFGEHYGYTF	TGCGCCAGCAGCCAATTTGGGGAACACTATGGCTACACCTTC
-	-	TRBV6-2/TRBV6-3	TRBJ2-7	CASSRGTQSYEQYF	TGTGCCAGCAGCCGCGGGACCCAGTCCTACGAGCAGTACTTC
-	-	TRBV20-1	TRBJ2-7	CSARDGEQYF	TGCAGTGCTAGGGACGGGGAGCAGTACTTC
-	-	TRBV20-1	TRBJ2-3	CSAHSGTDTQYF	TGCAGTGCTCATAGCGGCACAGATACGCAGTATTTT
-	-	TRBV7-6	TRBJ2-1	CASSLALWGNNEQFF	TGTGCCAGCAGCTTAGCGTTATGGGGAAACAATGAGCAGTTCTTC
-	-	TRBV6-5	TRBJ2-5	CASSYSTPYQETQYF	TGTGCCAGCAGTTATTCGACACCGTACCAAGAGACCCAGTACTTC
many	-	TRBV25-1	TRBJ2-7	CASSYQGASYEQYF	TGTGCCAGCAGTTACCAGGGAGCCTCCTACGAGCAGTACTTC